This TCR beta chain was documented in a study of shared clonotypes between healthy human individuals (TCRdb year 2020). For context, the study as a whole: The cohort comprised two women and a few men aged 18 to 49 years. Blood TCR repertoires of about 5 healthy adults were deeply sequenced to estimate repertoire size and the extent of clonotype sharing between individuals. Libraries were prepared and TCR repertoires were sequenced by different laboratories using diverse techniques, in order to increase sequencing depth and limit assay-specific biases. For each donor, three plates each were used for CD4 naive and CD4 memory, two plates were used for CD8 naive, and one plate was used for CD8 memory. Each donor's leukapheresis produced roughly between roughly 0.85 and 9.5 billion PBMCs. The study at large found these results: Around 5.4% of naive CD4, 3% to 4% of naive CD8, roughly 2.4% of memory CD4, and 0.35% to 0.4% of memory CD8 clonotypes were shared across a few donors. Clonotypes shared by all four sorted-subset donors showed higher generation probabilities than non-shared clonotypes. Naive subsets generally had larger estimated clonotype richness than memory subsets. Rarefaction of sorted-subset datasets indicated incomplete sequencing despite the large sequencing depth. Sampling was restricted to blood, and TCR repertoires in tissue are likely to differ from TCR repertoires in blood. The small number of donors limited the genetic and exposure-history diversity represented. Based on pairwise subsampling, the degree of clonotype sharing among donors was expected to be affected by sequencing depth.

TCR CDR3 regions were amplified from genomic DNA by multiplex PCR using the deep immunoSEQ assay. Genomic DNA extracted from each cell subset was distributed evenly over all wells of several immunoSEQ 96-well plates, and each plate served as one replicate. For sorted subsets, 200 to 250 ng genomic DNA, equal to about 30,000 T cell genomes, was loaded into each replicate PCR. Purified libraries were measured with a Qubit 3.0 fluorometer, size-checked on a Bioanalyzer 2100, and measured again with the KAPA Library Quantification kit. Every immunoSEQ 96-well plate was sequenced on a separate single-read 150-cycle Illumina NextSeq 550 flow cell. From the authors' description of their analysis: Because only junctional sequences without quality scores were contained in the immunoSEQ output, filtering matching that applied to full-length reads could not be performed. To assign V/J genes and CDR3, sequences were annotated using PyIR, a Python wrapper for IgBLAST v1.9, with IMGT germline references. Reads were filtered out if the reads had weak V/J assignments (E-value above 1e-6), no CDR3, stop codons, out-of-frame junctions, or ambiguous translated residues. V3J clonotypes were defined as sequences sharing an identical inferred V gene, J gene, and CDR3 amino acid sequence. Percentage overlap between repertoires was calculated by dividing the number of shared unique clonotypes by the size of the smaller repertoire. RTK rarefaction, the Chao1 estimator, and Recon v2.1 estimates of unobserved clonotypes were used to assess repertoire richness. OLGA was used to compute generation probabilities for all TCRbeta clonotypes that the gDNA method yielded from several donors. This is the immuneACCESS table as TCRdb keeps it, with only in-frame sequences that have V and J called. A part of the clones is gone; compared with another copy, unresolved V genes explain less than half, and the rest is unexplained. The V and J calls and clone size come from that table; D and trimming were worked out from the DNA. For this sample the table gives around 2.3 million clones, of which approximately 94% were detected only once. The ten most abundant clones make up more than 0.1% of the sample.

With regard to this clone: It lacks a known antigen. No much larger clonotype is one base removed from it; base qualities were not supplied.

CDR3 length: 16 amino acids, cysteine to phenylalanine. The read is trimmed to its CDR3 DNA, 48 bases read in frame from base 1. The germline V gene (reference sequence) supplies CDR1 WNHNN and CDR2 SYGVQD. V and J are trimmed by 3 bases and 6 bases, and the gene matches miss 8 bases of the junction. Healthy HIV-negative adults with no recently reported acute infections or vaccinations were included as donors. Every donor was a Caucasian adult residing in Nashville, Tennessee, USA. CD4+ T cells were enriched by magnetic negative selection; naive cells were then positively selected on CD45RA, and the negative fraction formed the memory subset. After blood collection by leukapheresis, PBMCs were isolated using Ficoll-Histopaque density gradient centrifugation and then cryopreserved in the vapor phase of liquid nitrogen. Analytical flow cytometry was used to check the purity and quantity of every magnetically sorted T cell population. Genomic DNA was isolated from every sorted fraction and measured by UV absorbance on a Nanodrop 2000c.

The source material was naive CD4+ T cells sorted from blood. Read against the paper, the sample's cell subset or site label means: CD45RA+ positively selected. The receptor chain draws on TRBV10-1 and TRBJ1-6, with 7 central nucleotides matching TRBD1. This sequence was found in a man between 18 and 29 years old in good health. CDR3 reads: CASSEQRQGGNSPLHF. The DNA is TGCGCCAGCAGTGAACAAAGACAGGGAGGTAATTCACCCCTCCACTTT.